This T cell receptor beta chain was recorded in a study of blood T cell repertoires in COVID-19. In the study overall: Both acute and convalescent COVID-19 samples were obtained from the United States, Italy and Spain. The cDNA or gDNA used as material had been derived from T cells, B-cell-depleted T cells, or PBMCs.

With 10 bases removed from V and 6 bases from J, the gap between germline ends came to 12 bases. The CDR3 is 12 amino acids. The germline gives CDR1 KGHDR, CDR2 SFDVKD. The method was immunoSEQ multiplex PCR; TCRdb's version includes in-frame clones alone and lacks a portion of them. The table has about 200,000 clones, around 92% seen once. The chain recombines TRBV24-1 with TRBJ2-1; D is perhaps TRBD1 (6 bases). The sample was PBMCs or T cells enriched from blood (not recorded which). This clonotype originated in a young woman who had recovered from COVID-19. The CDR3 nucleotides are TGTGCCACTGGACAGTACATCAATGAGCAGTTCTTC. As protein: CATGQYINEQFF.